This TCR beta chain originates from a study of blood T cell repertoires in COVID-19. Study background: The study drew acute and convalescent COVID-19 samples from the United States, Italy and Spain. Sample material is recorded as cDNA or gDNA derived from T cells, B-cell-depleted T cells, or PBMCs.

Original data processing: For nucleated cells, counts were estimated from reference gene primer amplification. Data came from immunoSEQ multiplex PCR; TCRdb stores just in-frame clones and leaves some out. From that table come the V and J calls and clone size; the DNA was used to work out D and trimming. This repertoire shows approximately 130,000 clones, around 79% found once; its top ten account for about 18%. The TCR sequence derives from a man at least 80 years old with acute or convalescent COVID-19. The sequenced sample was peripheral blood.

CDR3 sequence (DNA): TGCAGTGCTAGTTCCGAGGACAATGAGCAGTTCTTC. As protein: CSASSEDNEQFF. The chain recombines TRBV20-1 with TRBJ2-1; no clear D gene. The germline CDR1 and CDR2 sequences are DFQATT and SNEGSKA (reference sequence). V lost 3 bases and J lost 5, with 8 bases in between. This CDR3 has 12 amino acids.